This record covers a single TCR beta chain. No antigen is known for it. This sample was taken from a study of graft-versus-host responses after intestinal transplantation. Produced via immunoSEQ multiplex PCR; TCRdb's table is partial and in-frame only. The sample carries 120,000 or so clones, around 95% recorded once. CDR1 is MNHNS and CDR2 is SASEGT in the germline V gene. V gave up 6 bases and J gave up 4 bases; unmatched junction bases: 9. CDR3 length: 15 residues. Study-wide findings and caveats: Circulating GvH clones peaking coincided with falling HvG clones soon after transplant. The recipient marrow held GvH clones, and some of them showed up first in ileum or blood.

The source of this sequence is a human donor who received an intestinal transplant. The chain couples TRBV6-1 to TRBJ2-1, with 7 bases identical to TRBD2. The sequencing here drew on unstimulated CD8+ T cells sorted from spleen or lymph node cells, taken before intestinal transplant. The CDR3 nucleotides are TGTGCCAGCAGCCCCGGGACTACCATATACAATGAGCAGTTCTTC. Protein sequence: CASSPGTTIYNEQFF.